This T cell receptor (beta chain) was sequenced for a study of T cells expressing NK-cell markers. Study-wide context: Serological testing identified seven of the eight sequenced donors as HCMV-seropositive and one as seronegative.

The CDR3 contains 12 residues. The germline V gene encodes CDR1 SGHAT and CDR2 FQNNGV. TCRdb re-called the 5' RACE reads and catalogs CDR3 proteins one per entry, DNA excluded. This table lists about 460,000 distinct CDR3 sequences. Study-level results: In roughly 6 donors, dominant CD3+CD56+NKG2C+ clones formed about 1.0-7.0% of CD8+ cells. Several of the donors also had these clonotypes leading their CD3+CD56-NKG2C+ fraction.

Of note for this clonotype: Its antigen is as yet unknown.

Sequences were obtained from blood T cells: a sorted CD56 or NKG2C T cell subset, CD4+ or CD8+ T cells, or bulk PBMC T cells (not recorded which). The source of this sequence is a woman aged 45-59 years in good health. This chain connects TRBV11-2 to TRBJ1-2; TCRdb's D call of TRBD1 is untestable without DNA. CDR3 residues: CASSPVVDGYTF.